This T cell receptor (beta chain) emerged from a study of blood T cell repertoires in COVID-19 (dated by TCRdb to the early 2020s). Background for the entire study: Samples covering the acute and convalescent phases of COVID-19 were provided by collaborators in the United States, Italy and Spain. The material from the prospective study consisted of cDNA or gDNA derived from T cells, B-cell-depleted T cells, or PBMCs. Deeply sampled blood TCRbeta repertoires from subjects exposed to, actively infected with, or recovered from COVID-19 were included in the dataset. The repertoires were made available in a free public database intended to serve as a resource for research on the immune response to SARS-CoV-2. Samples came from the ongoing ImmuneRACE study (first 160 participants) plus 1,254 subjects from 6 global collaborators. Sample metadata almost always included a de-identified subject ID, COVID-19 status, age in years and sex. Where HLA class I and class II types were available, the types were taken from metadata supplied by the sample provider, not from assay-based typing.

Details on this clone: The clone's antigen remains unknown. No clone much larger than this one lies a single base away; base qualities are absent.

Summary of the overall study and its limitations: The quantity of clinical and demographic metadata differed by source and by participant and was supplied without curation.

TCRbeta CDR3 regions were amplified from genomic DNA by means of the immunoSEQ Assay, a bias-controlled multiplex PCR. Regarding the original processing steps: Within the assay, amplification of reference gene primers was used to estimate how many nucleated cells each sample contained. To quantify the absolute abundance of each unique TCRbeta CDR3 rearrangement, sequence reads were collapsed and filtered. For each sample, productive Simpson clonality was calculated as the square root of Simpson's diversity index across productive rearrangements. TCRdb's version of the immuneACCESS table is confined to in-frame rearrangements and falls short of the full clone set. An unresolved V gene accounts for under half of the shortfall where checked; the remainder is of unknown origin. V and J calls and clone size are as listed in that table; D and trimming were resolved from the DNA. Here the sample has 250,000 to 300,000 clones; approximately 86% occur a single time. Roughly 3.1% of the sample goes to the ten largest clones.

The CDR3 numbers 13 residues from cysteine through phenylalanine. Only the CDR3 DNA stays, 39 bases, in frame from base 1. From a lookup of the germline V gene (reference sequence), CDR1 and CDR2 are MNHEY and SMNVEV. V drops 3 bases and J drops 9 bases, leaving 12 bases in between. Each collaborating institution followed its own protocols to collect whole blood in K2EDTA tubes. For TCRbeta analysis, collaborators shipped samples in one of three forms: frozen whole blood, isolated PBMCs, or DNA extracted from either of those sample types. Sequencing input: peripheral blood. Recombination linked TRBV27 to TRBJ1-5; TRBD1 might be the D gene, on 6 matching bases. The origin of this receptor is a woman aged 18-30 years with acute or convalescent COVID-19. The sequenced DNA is TGTGCCAGCAGTTTGAGTATAGGGGGGCCCCAGCATTTT. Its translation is CASSLSIGGPQHF.